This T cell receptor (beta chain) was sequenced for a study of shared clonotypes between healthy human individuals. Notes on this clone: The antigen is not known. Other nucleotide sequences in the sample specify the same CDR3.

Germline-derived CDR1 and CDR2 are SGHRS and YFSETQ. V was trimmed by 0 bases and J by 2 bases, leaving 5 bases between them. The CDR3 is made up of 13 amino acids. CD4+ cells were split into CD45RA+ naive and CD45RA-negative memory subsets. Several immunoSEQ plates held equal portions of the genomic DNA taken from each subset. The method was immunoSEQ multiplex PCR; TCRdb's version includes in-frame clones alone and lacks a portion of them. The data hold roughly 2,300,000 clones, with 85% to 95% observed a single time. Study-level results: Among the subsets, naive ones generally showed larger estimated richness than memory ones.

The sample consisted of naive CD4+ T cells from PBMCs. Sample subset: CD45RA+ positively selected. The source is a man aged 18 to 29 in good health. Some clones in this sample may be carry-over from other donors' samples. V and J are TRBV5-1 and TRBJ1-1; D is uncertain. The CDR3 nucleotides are TGCGCCAGCAGCTTGGGGACCAACACTGAAGCTTTCTTT. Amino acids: CASSLGTNTEAFF.